This is a list of T cell receptor beta chains from one sample in a study of PD-1 blockade in classical Hodgkin lymphoma. Sequenced by immunoSEQ multiplex PCR; TCRdb stores in-frame clones only, minus some. This table holds tens of thousands of clones, around 90% found once. Sample: peripheral blood mononuclear cells (PBMCs), taken before the fourth cycle of nivolumab. The receptors originated from a human donor with classical Hodgkin lymphoma. The CDR3 runs from the conserved cysteine through the conserved F or W. The D gene is left open where the match is weak. Not every row has a clone size; where given, it reads once, few, many or a size class.

J | V | size | D | CDR3 | DNA
TRBJ1-5 | TRBV5-6 | NA | NA | CASSLAYGLDQPQHF | TGTGCCAGCAGCTTGGCCTATGGGCTAGATCAGCCCCAGCATTTT
TRBJ2-2 | TRBV30 | few | NA | CAWTGKGARFTGELFF | TGTGCCTGGACCGGAAAAGGGGCGCGTTTCACCGGGGAGCTGTTTTTT
TRBJ2-2 | TRBV6-5 | NA | TRBD2 | CASNSGGANTGELFF | TGTGCCAGCAACAGCGGGGGGGCTAACACCGGGGAGCTGTTTTTT
TRBJ1-2 | TRBV5-5 | NA | TRBD1 | CASSRDRANYGYTF | TGTGCCAGCAGCCGGGACAGGGCGAACTATGGCTACACCTTC
TRBJ1-6 | TRBV5-1 | NA | NA | CASSLASQGNSPLHF | TGCGCCAGCAGCTTGGCGAGTCAGGGTAATTCACCCCTCCACTTT
TRBJ2-3 | TRBV5-1 | once | NA | CASSPTGAGTDTQYF | TGCGCCAGCAGCCCAACGGGGGCGGGCACAGATACGCAGTATTTT
TRBJ2-7 | TRBV11-1 | NA | TRBD1 | CASSLGGQGFSRYEQYF | TGTGCCAGCAGCTTAGGGGGACAGGGTTTCTCTCGCTACGAGCAGTACTTC
TRBJ1-2 | TRBV6-6 | NA | NA | CASSYGQSNFGYTF | TGTGCCAGCAGTTACGGGCAGTCCAATTTTGGCTACACCTTC
TRBJ1-1 | TRBV7-8 | NA | NA | CASSLAVNMNTEAFF | TGTGCCAGCAGCTTGGCAGTGAACATGAACACTGAAGCTTTCTTT
TRBJ2-6 | TRBV19 | NA | TRBD1 | CASSKQGSGANVLTF | TGTGCCAGTAGTAAACAGGGGTCAGGGGCCAACGTCCTGACTTTC
TRBJ2-2 | TRBV7-9 | few | NA | CASTRGRLNTGELFF | TGTGCCAGCACCCGGGGGCGGCTGAACACCGGGGAGCTGTTTTTT
TRBJ2-2 | TRBV5-1 | few | TRBD2 | CASSLVAGERELFF | TGCGCCAGCAGCTTGGTTGCGGGGGAAAGGGAGCTGTTTTTT
TRBJ1-4 | TRBV5-1 | NA | NA | CASRLRVQANEKLFF | TGCGCCAGCAGACTTAGGGTTCAGGCTAATGAAAAACTGTTTTTT
TRBJ2-3 | TRBV5-1 | NA | TRBD1 | CASSGGQGTDTQYF | TGCGCCAGCAGCGGCGGACAGGGCACAGATACGCAGTATTTT
TRBJ1-2 | TRBV7-8 | NA | NA | CASSLVGVAYGYTF | TGTGCCAGCAGCTTAGTAGGGGTTGCCTATGGCTACACCTTC
TRBJ1-6 | TRBV30 | NA | NA | CAWSSWRVMLALHF | TGTGCCTGGAGTAGTTGGCGGGTCATGTTGGCCCTCCACTTT
TRBJ2-1 | TRBV6-4 | NA | TRBD1 | CASGPGDRANEQFF | TGTGCCAGCGGGCCCGGGGACAGGGCGAATGAGCAGTTCTTC
TRBJ1-2 | TRBV5-1 | NA | NA | CASSLNRANYGYTF | TGCGCCAGCAGCTTGAACAGGGCTAACTATGGCTACACCTTC
TRBJ1-1 | TRBV5-1 | NA | NA | CASSLVGDTEAFF | TGCGCCAGCAGCTTGGTGGGTGACACTGAAGCTTTCTTT
TRBJ2-7 | TRBV27 | NA | TRBD2 | CASSSVTSGGSYEQYF | TGTGCCAGCAGCTCCGTGACTAGCGGGGGGTCCTACGAGCAGTACTTC
TRBJ2-3 | TRBV28 | NA | NA | CASRRPGHSTDTQYF | TGTGCCAGCAGGCGACCGGGACATTCGACAGATACGCAGTATTTT
TRBJ1-3 | TRBV2 | NA | NA | CASRSGIFSGNTIYF | TGTGCCAGCAGGAGCGGGATATTCTCTGGAAACACCATATATTTT